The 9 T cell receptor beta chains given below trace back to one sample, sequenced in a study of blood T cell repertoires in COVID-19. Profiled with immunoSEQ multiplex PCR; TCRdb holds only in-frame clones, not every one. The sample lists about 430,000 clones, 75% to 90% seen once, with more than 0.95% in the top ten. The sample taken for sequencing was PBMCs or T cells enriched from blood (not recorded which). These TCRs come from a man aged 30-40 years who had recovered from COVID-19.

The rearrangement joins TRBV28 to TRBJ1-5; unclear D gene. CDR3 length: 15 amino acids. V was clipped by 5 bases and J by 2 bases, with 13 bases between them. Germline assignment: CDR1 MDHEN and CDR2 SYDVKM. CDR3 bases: TGTGCCAGCAGTACCGGCGCGGGTGGCAATCAGCCCCAGCATTTT. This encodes CASSTGAGGNQPQHF.

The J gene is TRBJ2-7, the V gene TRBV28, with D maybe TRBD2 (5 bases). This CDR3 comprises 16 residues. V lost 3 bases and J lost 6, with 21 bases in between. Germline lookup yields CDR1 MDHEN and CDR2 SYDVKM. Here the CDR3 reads CASSFLGTGLKTEQYF. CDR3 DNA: TGTGCCAGCAGTTTCCTAGGCACGGGATTAAAGACCGAGCAGTACTTC. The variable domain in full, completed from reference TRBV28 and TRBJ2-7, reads DVKVTQSSRYLVKRTGEKVFLECVQDMDHENMFWYRQDPGLGLRLIYFSYDVKMKEKGDIPEGYSVSREKKERFSLILESASTNQTSMYLCASSFLGTGLKTEQYFGPGTRLTVT.

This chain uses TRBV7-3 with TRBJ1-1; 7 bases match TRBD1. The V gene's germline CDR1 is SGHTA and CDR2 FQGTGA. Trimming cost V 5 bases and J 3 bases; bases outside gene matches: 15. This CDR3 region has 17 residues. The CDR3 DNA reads TGTGCCAGCAGCCCTCGGGGTACGGGAACAGGGGACACTGAAGCTTTCTTT. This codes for CASSPRGTGTGDTEAFF.

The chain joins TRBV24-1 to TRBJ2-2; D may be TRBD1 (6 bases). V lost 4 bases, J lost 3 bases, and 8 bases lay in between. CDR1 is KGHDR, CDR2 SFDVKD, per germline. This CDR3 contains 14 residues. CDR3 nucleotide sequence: TGTGCCACCAGTGAAGAGGGGGACACCGGGGAGCTGTTTTTT. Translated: CATSEEGDTGELFF.

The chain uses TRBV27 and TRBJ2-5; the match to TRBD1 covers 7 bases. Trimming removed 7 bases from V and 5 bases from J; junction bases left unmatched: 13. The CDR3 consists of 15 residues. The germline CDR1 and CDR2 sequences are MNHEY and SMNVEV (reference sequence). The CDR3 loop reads CASNPEGARWETQYF. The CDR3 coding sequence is TGTGCCAGCAACCCCGAGGGGGCGCGGTGGGAGACCCAGTACTTC.

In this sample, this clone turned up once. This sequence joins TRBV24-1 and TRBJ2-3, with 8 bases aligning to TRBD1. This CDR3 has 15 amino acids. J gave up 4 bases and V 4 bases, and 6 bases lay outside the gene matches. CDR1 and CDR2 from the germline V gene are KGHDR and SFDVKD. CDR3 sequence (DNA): TGTGCCACCAGTGACCTCAAGACAGGGGCAGATACGCAGTATTTT. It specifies CATSDLKTGADTQYF.

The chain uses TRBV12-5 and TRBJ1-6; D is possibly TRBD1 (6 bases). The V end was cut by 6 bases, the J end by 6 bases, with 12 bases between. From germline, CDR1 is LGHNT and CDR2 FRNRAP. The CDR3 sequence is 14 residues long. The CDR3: CASGKQGPNSPLHF. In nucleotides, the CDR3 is TGTGCTAGTGGCAAACAGGGCCCTAATTCACCCCTCCACTTT.

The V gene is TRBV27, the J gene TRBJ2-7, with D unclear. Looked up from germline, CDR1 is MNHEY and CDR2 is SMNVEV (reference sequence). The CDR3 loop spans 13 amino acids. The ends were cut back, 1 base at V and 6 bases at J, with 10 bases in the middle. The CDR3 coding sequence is TGTGCCAGCAGTTTATGGGCCACTTCCGAGCAGTACTTC. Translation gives CASSLWATSEQYF.

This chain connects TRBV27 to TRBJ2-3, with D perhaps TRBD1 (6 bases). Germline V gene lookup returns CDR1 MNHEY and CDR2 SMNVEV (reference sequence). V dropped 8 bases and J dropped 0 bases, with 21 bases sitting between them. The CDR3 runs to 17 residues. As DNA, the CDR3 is TGTGCCAGCCTGGGACCGGGGACACCCGGGAGCACAGATACGCAGTATTTT. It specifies CASLGPGTPGSTDTQYF.